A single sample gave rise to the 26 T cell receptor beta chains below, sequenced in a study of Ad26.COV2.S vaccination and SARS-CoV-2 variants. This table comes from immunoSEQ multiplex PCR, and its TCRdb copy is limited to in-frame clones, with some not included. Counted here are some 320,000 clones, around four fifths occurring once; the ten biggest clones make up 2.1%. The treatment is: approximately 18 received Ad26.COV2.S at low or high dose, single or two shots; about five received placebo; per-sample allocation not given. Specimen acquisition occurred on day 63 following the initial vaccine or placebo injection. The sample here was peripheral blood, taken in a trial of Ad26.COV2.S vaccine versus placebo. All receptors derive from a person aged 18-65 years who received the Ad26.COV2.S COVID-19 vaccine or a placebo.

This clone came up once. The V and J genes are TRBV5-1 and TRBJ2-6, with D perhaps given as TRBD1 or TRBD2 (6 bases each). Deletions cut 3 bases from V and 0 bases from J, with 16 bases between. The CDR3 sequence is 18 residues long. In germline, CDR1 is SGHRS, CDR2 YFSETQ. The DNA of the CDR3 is TGCGCCAGCAGCTCCCCTCCGGGGGCTCTCTCTGGGGCCAACGTCCTGACTTTC. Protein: CASSSPPGALSGANVLTF.

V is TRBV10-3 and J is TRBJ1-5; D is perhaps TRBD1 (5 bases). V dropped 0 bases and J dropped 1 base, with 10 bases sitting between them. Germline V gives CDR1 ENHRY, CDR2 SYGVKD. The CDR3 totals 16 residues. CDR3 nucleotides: TGTGCCATCAGTGAGTCACAGGCGCGGAGCAATCAGCCCCAGCATTTT. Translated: CAISESQARSNQPQHF.

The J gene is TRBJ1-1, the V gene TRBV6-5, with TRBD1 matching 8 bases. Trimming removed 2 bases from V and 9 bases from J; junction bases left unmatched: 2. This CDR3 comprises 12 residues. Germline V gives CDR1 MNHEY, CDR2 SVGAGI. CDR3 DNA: TGTGCCAGCAGTTACCGACAGGGGAAAGCTTTCTTT. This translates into CASSYRQGKAFF.

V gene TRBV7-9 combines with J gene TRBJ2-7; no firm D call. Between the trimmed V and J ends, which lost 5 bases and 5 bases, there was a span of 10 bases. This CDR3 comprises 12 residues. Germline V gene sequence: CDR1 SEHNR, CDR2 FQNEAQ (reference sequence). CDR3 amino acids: CASSRLLDEQYF. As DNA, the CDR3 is TGTGCCAGCAGCCGCCTATTGGACGAGCAGTACTTC.

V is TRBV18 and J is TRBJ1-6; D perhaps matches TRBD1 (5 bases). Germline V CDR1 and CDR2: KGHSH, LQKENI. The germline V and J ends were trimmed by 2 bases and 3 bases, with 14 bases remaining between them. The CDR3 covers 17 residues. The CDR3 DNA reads TGTGCCAGCTCACCATCGTCTGGGGCGATCTATAATTCACCCCTCCACTTT. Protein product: CASSPSSGAIYNSPLHF. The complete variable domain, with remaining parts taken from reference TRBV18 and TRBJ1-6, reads NAGVMQNPRHLVRRRGQEARLRCSPMKGHSHVYWYRQLPEEGLKFMVYLQKENIIDESGMPKERFSAEFPKEGPSILRIQQVVRGDSAAYFCASSPSSGAIYNSPLHFGNGTRLTVT.

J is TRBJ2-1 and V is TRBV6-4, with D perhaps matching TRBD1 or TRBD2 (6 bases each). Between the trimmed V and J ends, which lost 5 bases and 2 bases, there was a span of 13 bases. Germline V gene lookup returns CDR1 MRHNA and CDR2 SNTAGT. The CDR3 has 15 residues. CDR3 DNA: TGTGCCAGCAGTAACGAGGGGGGCCCCTACAATGAGCAGTTCTTC. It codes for CASSNEGGPYNEQFF.

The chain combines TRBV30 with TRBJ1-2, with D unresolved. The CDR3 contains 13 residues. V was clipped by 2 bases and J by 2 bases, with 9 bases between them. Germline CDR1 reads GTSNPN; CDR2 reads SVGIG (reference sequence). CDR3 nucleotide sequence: TGTGCCTGGAGTACTGGGGTAAACTATGGCTACACCTTC. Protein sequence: CAWSTGVNYGYTF.

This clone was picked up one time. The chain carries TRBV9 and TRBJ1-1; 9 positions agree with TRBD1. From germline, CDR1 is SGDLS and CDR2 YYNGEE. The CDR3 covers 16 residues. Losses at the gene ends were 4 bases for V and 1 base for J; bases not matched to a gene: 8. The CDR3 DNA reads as TGTGCCAGCAGCCTTCGGGACAGGGACAGGAACACTGAAGCTTTCTTT. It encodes CASSLRDRDRNTEAFF.

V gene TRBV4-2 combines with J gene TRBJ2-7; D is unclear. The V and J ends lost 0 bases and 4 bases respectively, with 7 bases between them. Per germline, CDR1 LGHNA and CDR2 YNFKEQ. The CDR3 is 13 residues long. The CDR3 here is CASSQESSYEQYF. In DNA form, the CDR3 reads TGTGCCAGCAGCCAAGAATCGTCTTACGAGCAGTACTTC.

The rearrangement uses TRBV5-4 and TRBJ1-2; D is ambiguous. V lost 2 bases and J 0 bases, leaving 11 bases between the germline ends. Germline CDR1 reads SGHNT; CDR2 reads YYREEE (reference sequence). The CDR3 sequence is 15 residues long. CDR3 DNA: TGTGCCAGCAGCTTAGACGCGGGCGCTAACTATGGCTACACCTTC. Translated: CASSLDAGANYGYTF. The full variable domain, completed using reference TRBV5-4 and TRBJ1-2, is ETGVTQSPTHLIKTRGQQVTLRCSSQSGHNTVSWYQQALGQGPQFIFQYYREEENGRGNFPPRFSGLQFPNYSSELNVNALELDDSALYLCASSLDAGANYGYTFGSGTRLTVV.

The chain's CDR3 is CASSISEGARGNTEAFF. CDR3 in DNA: TGTGCCAGCAGTATATCGGAGGGGGCTAGGGGAAACACTGAAGCTTTCTTT. This chain links TRBV28 with TRBJ1-1; TRBD1 matches 7 bases. The CDR3 has 17 residues. The germline V gene has CDR1 MDHEN and CDR2 SYDVKM. Trimming took 5 bases from V and 2 from J; bases not matched to a gene: 14.

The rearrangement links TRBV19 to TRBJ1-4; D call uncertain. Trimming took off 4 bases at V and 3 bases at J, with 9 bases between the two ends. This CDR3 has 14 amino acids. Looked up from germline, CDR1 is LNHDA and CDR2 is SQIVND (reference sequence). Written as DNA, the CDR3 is TGTGCCAGTAGTACCCTCGGCTCTAATGAAAAACTGTTTTTT. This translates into CASSTLGSNEKLFF. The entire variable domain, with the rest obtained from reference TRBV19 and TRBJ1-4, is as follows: DGGITQSPKYLFRKEGQNVTLSCEQNLNHDAMYWYRQDPGQGLRLIYYSQIVNDFQKGDIAEGYSVSREKKESFPLTVTSAQKNPTAFYLCASSTLGSNEKLFFGSGTQLSVL.

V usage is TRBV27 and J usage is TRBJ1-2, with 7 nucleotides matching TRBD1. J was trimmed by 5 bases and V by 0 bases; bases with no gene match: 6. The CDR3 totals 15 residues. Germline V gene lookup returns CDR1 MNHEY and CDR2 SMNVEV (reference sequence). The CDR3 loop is CASSLSGTGDYGYTF. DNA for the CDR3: TGTGCCAGCAGTTTATCGGGCACAGGGGATTATGGCTACACCTTC.

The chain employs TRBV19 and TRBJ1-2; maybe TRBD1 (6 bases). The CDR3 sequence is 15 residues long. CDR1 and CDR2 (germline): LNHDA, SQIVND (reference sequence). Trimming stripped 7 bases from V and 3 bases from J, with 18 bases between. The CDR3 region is CASTIGGRLDYGYTF. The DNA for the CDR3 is TGTGCCAGTACCATCGGGGGGCGTTTGGACTATGGCTACACCTTC.

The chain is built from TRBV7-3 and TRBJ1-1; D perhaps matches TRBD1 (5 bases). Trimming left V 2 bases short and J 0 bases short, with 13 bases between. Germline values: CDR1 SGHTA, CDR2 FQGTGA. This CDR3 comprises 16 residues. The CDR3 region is CASSLGGRGMNTEAFF. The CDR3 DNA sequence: TGTGCCAGCAGCTTAGGCGGGCGGGGGATGAACACTGAAGCTTTCTTT. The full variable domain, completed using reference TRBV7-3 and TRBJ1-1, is GAGVSQTPSNKVTEKGKYVELRCDPISGHTALYWYRQSLGQGPEFLIYFQGTGAADDSGLPNDRFFAVRPEGSVSTLKIQRTERGDSAVYLCASSLGGRGMNTEAFFGQGTRLTVV.

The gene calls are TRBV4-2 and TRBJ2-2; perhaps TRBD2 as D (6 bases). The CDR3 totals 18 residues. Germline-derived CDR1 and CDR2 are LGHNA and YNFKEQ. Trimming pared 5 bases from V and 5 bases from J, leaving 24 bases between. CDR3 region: CASSKQSEGGAHTGELFF. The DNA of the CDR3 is TGTGCCAGCAGCAAGCAGAGCGAAGGCGGGGCCCATACCGGGGAGCTGTTTTTT.

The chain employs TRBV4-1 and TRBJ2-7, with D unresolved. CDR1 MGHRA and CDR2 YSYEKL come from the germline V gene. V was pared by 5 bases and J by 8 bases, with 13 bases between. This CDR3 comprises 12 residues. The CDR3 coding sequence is TGCGCCAGCAGCTATGATGTTAGGAAGCAGTACTTC. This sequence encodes CASSYDVRKQYF.

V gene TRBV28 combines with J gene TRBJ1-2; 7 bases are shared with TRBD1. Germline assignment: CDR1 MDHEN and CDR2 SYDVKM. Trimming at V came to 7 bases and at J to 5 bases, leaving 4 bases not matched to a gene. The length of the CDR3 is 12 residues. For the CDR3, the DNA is TGTGCCAGCACGGACAGGCTGTATGGCTACACCTTC. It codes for CASTDRLYGYTF.

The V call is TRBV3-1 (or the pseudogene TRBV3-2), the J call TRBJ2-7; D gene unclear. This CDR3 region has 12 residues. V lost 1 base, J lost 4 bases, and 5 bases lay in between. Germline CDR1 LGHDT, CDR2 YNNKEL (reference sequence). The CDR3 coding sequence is TGTGCCAGCAGCCAAGTCGAGTACGAGCAGTACTTC. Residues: CASSQVEYEQYF.

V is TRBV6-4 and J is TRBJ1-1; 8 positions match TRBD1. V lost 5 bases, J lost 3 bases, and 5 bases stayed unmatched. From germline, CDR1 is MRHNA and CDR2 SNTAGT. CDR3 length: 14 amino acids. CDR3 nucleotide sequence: TGTGCCAGCAGTCTCCAGGGGGCAGACACTGAAGCTTTCTTT. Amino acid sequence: CASSLQGADTEAFF.

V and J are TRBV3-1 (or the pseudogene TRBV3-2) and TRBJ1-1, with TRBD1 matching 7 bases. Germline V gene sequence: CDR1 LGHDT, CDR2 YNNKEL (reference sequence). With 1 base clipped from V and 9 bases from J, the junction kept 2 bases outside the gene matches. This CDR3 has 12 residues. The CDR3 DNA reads TGTGCCAGCAGCCAAGGACAGGGAAAAGCTTTCTTT. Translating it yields CASSQGQGKAFF.

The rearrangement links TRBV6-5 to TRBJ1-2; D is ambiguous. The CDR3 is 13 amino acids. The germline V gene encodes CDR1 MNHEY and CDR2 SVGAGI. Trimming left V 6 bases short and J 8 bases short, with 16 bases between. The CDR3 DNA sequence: TGTGCCAGCAGCCCCACGGGGAGGGTGGGCTACACCTTC. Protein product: CASSPTGRVGYTF.

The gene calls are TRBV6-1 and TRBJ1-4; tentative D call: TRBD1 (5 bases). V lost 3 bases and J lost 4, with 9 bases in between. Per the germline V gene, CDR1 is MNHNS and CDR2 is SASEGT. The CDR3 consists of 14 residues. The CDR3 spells CASSEGPDNEKLFF. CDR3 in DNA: TGTGCCAGCAGTGAGGGGCCAGATAATGAAAAACTGTTTTTT.

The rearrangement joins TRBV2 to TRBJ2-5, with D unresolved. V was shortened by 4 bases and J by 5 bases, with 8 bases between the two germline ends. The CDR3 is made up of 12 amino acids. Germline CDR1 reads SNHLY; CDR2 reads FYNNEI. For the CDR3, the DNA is TGTGCCAGCAGTGGGCACGTGGAGACCCAGTACTTC. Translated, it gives CASSGHVETQYF.

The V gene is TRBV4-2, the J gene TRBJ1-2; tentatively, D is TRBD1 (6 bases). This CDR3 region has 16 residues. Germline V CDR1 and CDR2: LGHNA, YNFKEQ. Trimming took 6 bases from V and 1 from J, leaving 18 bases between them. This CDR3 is CASRQRGGKSNYGYTF. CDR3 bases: TGTGCCAGCAGGCAGAGGGGGGGAAAAAGTAACTATGGCTACACCTTC.

CDR3 coding DNA: TGCGCCAGCAGCTTGGAAAGGACAGTGAACACTGAAGCTTTCTTT. It is translated as CASSLERTVNTEAFF. The V and J genes are TRBV5-1 and TRBJ1-1; maybe TRBD1 (6 bases). The ends were cut back, 0 bases at V and 0 bases at J, with 9 bases in the middle. The V gene's germline CDR1 is SGHRS and CDR2 YFSETQ. The CDR3 runs 15 residues.